Shown below are 3 T cell receptor beta chains from a single sample sequenced in a study of radiation and T cells in renal cell carcinoma. TCRdb's copy holds only in-frame clones and misses some; the assay was immunoSEQ multiplex PCR. The sample shows 130,000 to 150,000 clones, about 85% of them seen only once. The sample's time point: baseline pretreatment blood. As to treatment: 15 Gy SBRT to primary tumor, nephrectomy 4 weeks later. The sequencing used blood, collected from a patient whose treatment included radiotherapy and nephrectomy. These receptors all come from a woman in her 70s with renal cell carcinoma.

The chain recombines TRBV11-3 with TRBJ2-7; 7 bases agree with TRBD1. CDR1 and CDR2 from the germline V gene are SGHNT and YENEEA. The CDR3 sequence is 14 residues long. J gave up 1 base and V 4 bases, and 4 bases lay outside the gene matches. The CDR3 sequence: CASSSEGASYEQYF. The CDR3 DNA reads as TGTGCCAGCAGCTCAGAGGGGGCATCCTACGAGCAGTACTTC.

J is TRBJ1-1 and V is TRBV5-1; the D gene is possibly TRBD1 (5 bases). Germline V gene data show CDR1 as SGHRS and CDR2 as YFSETQ. The CDR3 spans 14 residues. V was clipped by 4 bases and J by 1 base, with 11 bases between them. DNA for the CDR3: TGCGCCAGCAGCGCGGGGACGGAGAACACTGAAGCTTTCTTT. Protein sequence: CASSAGTENTEAFF.

The rearrangement links TRBV7-2 to TRBJ2-7, with 7 nucleotides matching TRBD1. This CDR3 region has 13 residues. CDR1 is SGHTA, CDR2 FQGNSA, per germline. The V and J ends lost 5 bases and 5 bases, in that order; junction bases with no gene match: 6. This CDR3 reads CASSPTGVHEQYF. DNA of the CDR3: TGTGCCAGCAGCCCAACAGGGGTGCACGAGCAGTACTTC.